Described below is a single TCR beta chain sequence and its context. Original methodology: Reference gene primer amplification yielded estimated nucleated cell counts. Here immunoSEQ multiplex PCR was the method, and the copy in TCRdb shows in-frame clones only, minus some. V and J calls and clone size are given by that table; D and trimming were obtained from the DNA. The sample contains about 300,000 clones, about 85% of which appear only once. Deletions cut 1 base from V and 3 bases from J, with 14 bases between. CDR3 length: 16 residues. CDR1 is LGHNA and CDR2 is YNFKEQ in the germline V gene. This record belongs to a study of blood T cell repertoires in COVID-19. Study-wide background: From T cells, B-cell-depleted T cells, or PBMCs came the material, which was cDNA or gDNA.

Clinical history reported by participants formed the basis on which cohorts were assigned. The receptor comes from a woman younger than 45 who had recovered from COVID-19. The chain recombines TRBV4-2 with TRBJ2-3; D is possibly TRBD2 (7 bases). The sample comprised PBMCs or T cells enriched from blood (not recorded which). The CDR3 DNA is TGTGCCAGCAGCCAAGGGGTGGGGGGGACAACAGATACGCAGTATTTT. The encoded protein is CASSQGVGGTTDTQYF.